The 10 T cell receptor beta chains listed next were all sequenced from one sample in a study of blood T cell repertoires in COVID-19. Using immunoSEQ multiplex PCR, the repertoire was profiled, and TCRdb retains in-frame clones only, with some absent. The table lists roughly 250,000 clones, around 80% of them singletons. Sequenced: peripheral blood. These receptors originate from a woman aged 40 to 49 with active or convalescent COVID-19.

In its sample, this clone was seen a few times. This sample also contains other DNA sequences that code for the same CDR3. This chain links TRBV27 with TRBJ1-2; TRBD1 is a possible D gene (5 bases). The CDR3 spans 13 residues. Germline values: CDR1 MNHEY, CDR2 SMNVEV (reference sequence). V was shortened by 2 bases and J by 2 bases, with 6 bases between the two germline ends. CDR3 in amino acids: CASSLRGNYGYTF. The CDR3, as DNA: TGTGCCAGCAGTTTACGGGGGAACTATGGCTACACCTTC.

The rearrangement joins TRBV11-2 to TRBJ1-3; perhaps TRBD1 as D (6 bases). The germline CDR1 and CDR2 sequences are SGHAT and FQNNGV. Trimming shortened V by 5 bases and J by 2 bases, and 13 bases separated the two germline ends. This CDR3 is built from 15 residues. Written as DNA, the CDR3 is TGTGCCAGCAGCCGCCACAGGGTTGCTGGAAACACCATATATTTT. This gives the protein CASSRHRVAGNTIYF.

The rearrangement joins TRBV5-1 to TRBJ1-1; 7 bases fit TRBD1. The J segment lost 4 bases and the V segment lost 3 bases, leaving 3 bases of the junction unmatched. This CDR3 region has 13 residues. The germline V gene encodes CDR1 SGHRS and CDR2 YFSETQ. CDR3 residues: CASSSTGFTEAFF. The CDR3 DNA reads TGCGCCAGCAGCTCGACAGGGTTCACTGAAGCTTTCTTT.

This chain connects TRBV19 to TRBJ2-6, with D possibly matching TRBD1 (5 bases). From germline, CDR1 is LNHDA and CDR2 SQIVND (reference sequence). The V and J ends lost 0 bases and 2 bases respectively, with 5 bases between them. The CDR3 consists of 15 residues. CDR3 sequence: CASSIEGAGANVLTF. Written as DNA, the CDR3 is TGTGCCAGTAGTATAGAAGGGGCTGGGGCCAACGTCCTGACTTTC. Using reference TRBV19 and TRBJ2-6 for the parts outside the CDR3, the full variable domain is DGGITQSPKYLFRKEGQNVTLSCEQNLNHDAMYWYRQDPGQGLRLIYYSQIVNDFQKGDIAEGYSVSREKKESFPLTVTSAQKNPTAFYLCASSIEGAGANVLTFGAGSRLTVL.

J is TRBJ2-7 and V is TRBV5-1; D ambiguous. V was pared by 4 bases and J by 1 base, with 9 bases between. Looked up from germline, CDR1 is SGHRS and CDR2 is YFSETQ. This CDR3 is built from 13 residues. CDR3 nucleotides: TGCGCCAGCAGCAATGCAGTTTCCTACGAGCAGTACTTC. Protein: CASSNAVSYEQYF. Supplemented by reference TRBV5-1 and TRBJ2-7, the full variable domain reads KAGVTQTPRYLIKTRGQQVTLSCSPISGHRSVSWYQQTPGQGLQFLFEYFSETQRNKGNFPGRFSGRQFSNSRSEMNVSTLELGDSALYLCASSNAVSYEQYFGPGTRLTVT.

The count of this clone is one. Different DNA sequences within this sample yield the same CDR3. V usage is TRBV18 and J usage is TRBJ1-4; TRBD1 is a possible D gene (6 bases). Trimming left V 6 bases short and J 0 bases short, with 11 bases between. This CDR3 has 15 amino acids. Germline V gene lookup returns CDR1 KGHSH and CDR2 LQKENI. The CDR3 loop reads CASSPTGPTNEKLFF. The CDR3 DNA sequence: TGTGCCAGCTCGCCGACAGGACCAACTAATGAAAAACTGTTTTTT.

CDR3 DNA sequence: TGTGCCAGCAGTTCCTTAAACTATGGCTACACCTTC. Protein product: CASSSLNYGYTF. The rearrangement links TRBV12-3 or TRBV12-4 to TRBJ1-2; D call uncertain. CDR3 size: 12 residues. The V and J ends lost 4 bases and 2 bases respectively, with 5 bases between them.

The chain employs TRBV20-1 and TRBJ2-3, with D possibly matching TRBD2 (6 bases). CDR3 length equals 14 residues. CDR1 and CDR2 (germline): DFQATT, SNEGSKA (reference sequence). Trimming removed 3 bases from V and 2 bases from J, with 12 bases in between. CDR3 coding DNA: TGCAGTGCTAGTCAGGACTATCTCACAGATACGCAGTATTTT. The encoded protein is CSASQDYLTDTQYF.

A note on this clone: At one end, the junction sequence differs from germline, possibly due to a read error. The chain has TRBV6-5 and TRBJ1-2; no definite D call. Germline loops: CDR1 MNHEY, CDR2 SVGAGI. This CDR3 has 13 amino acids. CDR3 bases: TGTGCCAGCAGGCCCAAAGCCAACTATGGCTATACCTTC. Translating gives CASRPKANYGYTF.

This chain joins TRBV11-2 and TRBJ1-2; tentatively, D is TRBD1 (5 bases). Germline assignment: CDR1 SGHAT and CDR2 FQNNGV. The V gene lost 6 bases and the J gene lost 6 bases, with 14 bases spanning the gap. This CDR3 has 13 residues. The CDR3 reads CASSQGLSDGYTF. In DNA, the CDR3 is TGTGCCAGCAGTCAGGGCCTGAGTGATGGCTACACCTTC.